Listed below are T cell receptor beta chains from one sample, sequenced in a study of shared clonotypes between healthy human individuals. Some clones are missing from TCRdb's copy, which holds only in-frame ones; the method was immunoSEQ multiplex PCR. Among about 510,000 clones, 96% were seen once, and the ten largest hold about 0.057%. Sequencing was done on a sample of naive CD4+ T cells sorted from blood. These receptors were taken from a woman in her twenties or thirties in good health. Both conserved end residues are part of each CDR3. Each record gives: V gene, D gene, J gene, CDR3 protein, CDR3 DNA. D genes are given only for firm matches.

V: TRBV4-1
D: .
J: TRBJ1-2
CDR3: CASSLHGGYTF
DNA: TGCGCCAGCAGCCTCCACGGGGGCTACACCTTC

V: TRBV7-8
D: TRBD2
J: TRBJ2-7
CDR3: CASSALTGGSYEQYF
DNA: TGTGCCAGCAGCGCCCTGACGGGAGGTTCCTACGAGCAGTACTTC

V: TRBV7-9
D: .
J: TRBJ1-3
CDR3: CASSAGFSGNTIYF
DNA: TGTGCCAGCAGCGCCGGGTTCTCTGGAAACACCATATATTTT

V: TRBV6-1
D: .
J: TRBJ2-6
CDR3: CASSPTKTGANVLTF
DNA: TGTGCCAGCAGCCCAACCAAGACTGGGGCCAACGTCCTGACTTTC

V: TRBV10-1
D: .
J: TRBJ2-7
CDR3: CASSPTIGSEYEQYF
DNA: TGCGCCAGCAGCCCCACTATCGGCAGCGAATACGAGCAGTACTTC

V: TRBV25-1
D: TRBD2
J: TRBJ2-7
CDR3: CASSGRGGYEQYF
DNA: TGTGCCAGCAGTGGGCGGGGGGGCTACGAGCAGTACTTC

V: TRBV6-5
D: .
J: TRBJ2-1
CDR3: CASSYSTIYNEQFF
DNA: TGTGCCAGCAGTTACTCGACTATCTACAATGAGCAGTTCTTC

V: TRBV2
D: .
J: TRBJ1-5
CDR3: CASSPGLQGSQPQHF
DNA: TGTGCCAGCAGTCCCGGGCTACAAGGTAGTCAGCCCCAGCATTTT

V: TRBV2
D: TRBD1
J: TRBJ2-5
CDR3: CASSQTGQGEKETQYF
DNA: TGTGCCAGCAGCCAAACGGGACAGGGGGAGAAAGAGACCCAGTACTTC

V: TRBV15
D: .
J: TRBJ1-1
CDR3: CATSKFVPNTEAFF
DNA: TGTGCCACCAGTAAGTTCGTTCCGAACACTGAAGCTTTCTTT

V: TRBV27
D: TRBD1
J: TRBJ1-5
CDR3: CASSFEGAGNQPQHF
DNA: TGTGCCAGCAGTTTCGAGGGGGCGGGCAATCAGCCCCAGCATTTT

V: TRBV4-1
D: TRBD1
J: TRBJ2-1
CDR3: CASSQGGQAINEQFF
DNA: TGCGCCAGCAGCCAAGGAGGACAGGCCATAAATGAGCAGTTCTTC

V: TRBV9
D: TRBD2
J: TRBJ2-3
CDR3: CASSVGLADTDTQYF
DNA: TGTGCCAGCAGCGTAGGACTAGCGGACACAGATACGCAGTATTTT

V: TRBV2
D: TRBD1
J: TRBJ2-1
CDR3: CASFPDRGRNEQFF
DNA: TGTGCCAGCTTTCCAGACAGGGGCCGGAATGAGCAGTTCTTC

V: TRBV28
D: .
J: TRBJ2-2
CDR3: CASSSFTLFGGINPGELFF
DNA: TGTGCCAGCAGTTCGTTCACTTTGTTCGGGGGCATTAACCCCGGGGAGCTGTTTTTT

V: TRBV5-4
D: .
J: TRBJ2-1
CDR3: CASSRQLAFYNEQFF
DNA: TGTGCCAGCAGCCGACAGCTAGCTTTCTACAATGAGCAGTTCTTC

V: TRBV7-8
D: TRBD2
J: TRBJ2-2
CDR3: CASSSLAGLAANTGELFF
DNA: TGTGCCAGCAGCTCCCTCGCGGGGCTAGCGGCGAACACCGGGGAGCTGTTTTTT

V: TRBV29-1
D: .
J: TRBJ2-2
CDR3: CSVGTRLSGELFF
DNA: TGCAGCGTTGGAACGCGCCTTTCTGGGGAGCTGTTTTTT

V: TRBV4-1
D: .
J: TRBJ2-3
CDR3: CASSQGLGRSTDTQYF
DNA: TGCGCCAGCAGCCAAGGGCTCGGGCGGTCTACAGATACGCAGTATTTT

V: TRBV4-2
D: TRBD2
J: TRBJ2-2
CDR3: CASTSLAGGTGELFF
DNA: TGTGCCAGCACTAGTCTAGCGGGAGGCACCGGGGAGCTGTTTTTT

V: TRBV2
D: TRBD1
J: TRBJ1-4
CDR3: CASSLDRGHEKLFF
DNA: TGTGCCAGCAGTTTGGACAGGGGGCACGAAAAACTGTTTTTT

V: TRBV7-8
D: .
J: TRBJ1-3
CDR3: CASSLEGRGFGNTIYF
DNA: TGTGCCAGCAGCCTAGAGGGTCGGGGCTTTGGAAACACCATATATTTT

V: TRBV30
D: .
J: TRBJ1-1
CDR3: CAWSVPGGEDTEAFF
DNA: TGTGCCTGGAGTGTACCGGGGGGAGAGGACACTGAAGCTTTCTTT

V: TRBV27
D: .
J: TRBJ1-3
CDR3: CASMKWGSGNTIYF
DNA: TGTGCCAGCATGAAATGGGGGTCCGGAAACACCATATATTTT

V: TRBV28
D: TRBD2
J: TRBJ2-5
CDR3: CASSWLAGGRQETQYF
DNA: TGTGCCAGCAGTTGGCTAGCGGGAGGACGTCAAGAGACCCAGTACTTC

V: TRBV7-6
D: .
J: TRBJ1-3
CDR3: CASSLTGGWESGNTIYF
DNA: TGTGCCAGCAGCCTAACCGGGGGATGGGAATCTGGAAACACCATATATTTT